This is a list of T cell receptor beta chains from one sample in a study of T cells after yellow fever vaccination. TCRdb re-called the 5' RACE reads through MiXCR, storing one row per CDR3 protein. The profile shows under 700,000 distinct CDR3 sequences, about 17% of them singletons. Material: PBMCs, obtained about 5 days after the first yellow fever vaccination. The receptors were gathered from a young man who received the YFV17D yellow fever vaccine. CDR3s include the opening cysteine and the closing phenylalanine or tryptophan. A D gene is named only where the DNA matches it firmly. For some rows the clone size is stated as once, few or many, or as a class when expanded; others skip it.

clone size,D gene,J gene,V gene,CDR3 protein,CDR3 DNA
NA,TRBD2,TRBJ2-1,TRBV20-1,CSAPLAGDYNEQFF,TGCAGTGCCCCCTTAGCGGGGGACTACAATGAGCAGTTCTTC
NA,TRBD1,TRBJ1-1,TRBV6-5,CASSYGRGRQAFF,TGTGCCAGCAGTTATGGCAGGGGGCGCCAGGCTTTCTTT
many,TRBD1,TRBJ2-5,TRBV12-3/TRBV12-4,CASRSDRGVETQYF,TGTGCCAGCAGGTCTGACAGGGGGGTAGAGACCCAGTACTTC
NA,TRBD2,TRBJ2-1,TRBV7-7,CASSPLPRTSGENEQFF,TGTGCTAGCAGCCCCCTTCCCCGGACTAGCGGAGAAAATGAGCAGTTCTTC
NA,TRBD2,TRBJ2-7,TRBV6-5,CASSYSTLVAGGVPYEQYF,TGTGCCAGCAGTTACTCGACCCTCGTAGCGGGGGGCGTACCATACGAGCAGTACTTC
NA,NA,TRBJ1-3,TRBV4-2,CASGPGRLSGNTIYF,TGTGCCAGCGGCCCCGGGCGCCTCTCTGGAAACACCATATATTTT
few,NA,TRBJ2-2,TRBV27,CASSLSAGNTGELFF,TGTGCCAGCAGCCTCTCAGCGGGGAACACCGGGGAGCTGTTTTTT
few,NA,TRBJ2-1,TRBV7-9,CASSLAQVEQFF,TGTGCCAGCAGCTTAGCGCAGGTTGAGCAGTTCTTC
NA,NA,TRBJ2-5,TRBV12-3/TRBV12-4,CASSPPPGGETQYF,TGTGCCAGCAGTCCTCCACCAGGGGGGGAGACCCAGTACTTC
NA,TRBD2,TRBJ2-3,TRBV20-1,CSARGQAGGQADTQYF,TGCAGTGCCAGGGGACAAGCGGGGGGGCAGGCAGATACGCAGTATTTT
NA,NA,TRBJ2-1,TRBV19,CASSNPLGAPFF,TGTGCCAGTAGTAATCCTCTAGGGGCTCCGTTCTTC
NA,NA,TRBJ2-2,TRBV20-1,CSAPGEAWGGELFF,TGCAGTGCCCCGGGAGAAGCTTGGGGCGGGGAGCTGTTTTTT
NA,NA,TRBJ1-5,TRBV10-3,CAISESGGRQPQHF,TGTGCCATCAGTGAGTCGGGGGGTCGACAGCCCCAGCATTTT
few,NA,TRBJ2-5,TRBV7-2,CASSPRAIQETQYF,TGTGCCAGCAGCCCCAGGGCTATCCAAGAGACCCAGTACTTC
NA,NA,TRBJ1-6,TRBV20-1,CSARDGRNSPLHF,TGCAGTGCTAGAGACGGACGTAATTCACCCCTCCACTTT
few,TRBD2,TRBJ2-5,TRBV15,CATSRDSLAGNQETQYF,TGTGCCACCAGCAGAGACTCACTAGCGGGGAACCAAGAGACCCAGTACTTC
few,TRBD2,TRBJ2-3,TRBV2,CASSEGLAGSTDTQYF,TGTGCCAGCAGTGAAGGGCTAGCGGGTAGCACAGATACGCAGTATTTT
few,NA,TRBJ2-7,TRBV10-2,CASTRDGYEQYF,TGCGCCAGCACCCGGGACGGCTACGAGCAGTACTTC
many,NA,TRBJ1-2,TRBV20-1,CSARNDASNGYTF,TGCAGTGCTAGAAATGACGCTAGTAATGGCTACACCTTC
NA,NA,TRBJ1-2,TRBV7-9,CASSLMVDDGYTF,TGTGCCAGCAGCTTGATGGTTGACGATGGCTACACCTTC
NA,NA,TRBJ2-3,TRBV6-2/TRBV6-3,CSSSSTTADTQYF,TGTTCCAGCAGTTCGACAACCGCAGATACGCAGTATTTT
NA,NA,TRBJ2-5,TRBV5-1,CASSLMVEGETQYF,TGCGCCAGCAGCTTGATGGTGGAAGGGGAGACCCAGTACTTC
few,TRBD2,TRBJ2-1,TRBV28,CASGLAGEGNEQFF,TGTGCCAGCGGACTAGCGGGGGAGGGTAATGAGCAGTTCTTC
NA,NA,TRBJ1-2,TRBV7-9,CASSSPPELQGYTF,TGTGCCAGCAGCTCCCCGCCAGAGCTTCAAGGCTACACCTTC
few,TRBD1,TRBJ1-1,TRBV29-1,CSVWDRVGGDTEAFF,TGCAGCGTTTGGGACAGGGTTGGGGGGGACACTGAAGCTTTCTTT
few,TRBD1,TRBJ1-5,TRBV7-8,CASSTGQGYGSNQPQHF,TGTGCCAGCAGCACCGGACAGGGGTATGGGAGTAATCAGCCCCAGCATTTT
few,TRBD2,TRBJ2-5,TRBV5-1,CASSWKLAGGETQYF,TGCGCCAGCAGCTGGAAACTAGCGGGCGGGGAGACCCAGTACTTC